These 28 T cell receptor beta chains share one sample of origin, sequenced in a study of blood T cells in healthy people across ages. Primers used in a second PCR of roughly 7 to 12 cycles were a sample-barcoded 5' primer and a J-beta primer mix. TCRdb re-analysed the 5' RACE reads in MiXCR, keeping a single row per CDR3 protein. Here the sample spans approximately 1,700,000 distinct CDR3 sequences, approximately 40% being singletons. The specimen sequenced was blood. The source of these receptors is a human donor in good health.

The gene calls are TRBV20-1 and TRBJ1-2, with D unresolved. The CDR3 covers 14 residues. Germline CDR1 reads DFQATT; CDR2 reads SNEGSKA (reference sequence). With 3 bases removed from V and 1 base from J, the gap between germline ends came to 12 bases. The DNA of the CDR3 is TGCAGTGCTAGTTTAAATAGGAATAACTATGGCTACACCTTC. It yields the protein CSASLNRNNYGYTF.

In this sample, this clonotype turned up many times. V gene TRBV7-8 combines with J gene TRBJ2-5; 10 bases line up with TRBD2. After removal of 1 base from V and 2 bases from J, the junction contained 7 bases not matched to a gene. This CDR3 is built from 17 residues. Germline CDR1 SGHVS, CDR2 FQNEAQ. The CDR3 sequence: CASSLDASGGLQETQYF. DNA for the CDR3: TGTGCCAGCAGCTTAGATGCTAGCGGGGGTTTACAAGAGACCCAGTACTTC.

CDR3 in amino acids: CSVEEQGAGGYTF. CDR3 nucleotides: TGCAGCGTTGAAGAACAGGGGGCAGGAGGCTACACCTTC. The chain has TRBV29-1 and TRBJ1-2, with 9 bases matching TRBD1. The J segment lost 8 bases and the V segment lost 0 bases, leaving 4 bases of the junction unmatched. CDR3 length equals 13 residues. CDR1 is SQVTM, CDR2 ANQGSEA, per germline. Using reference TRBV29-1 and TRBJ1-2 for the parts outside the CDR3, the full variable domain is SAVISQKPSRDICQRGTSLTIQCQVDSQVTMMFWYRQQPGQSLTLIATANQGSEATYESGFVIDKFPISRPNLTFSTLTVSNMSPEDSSIYLCSVEEQGAGGYTFGSGTRLTVV.

Notes on this clonotype: Lacking the conserved final phenylalanine or tryptophan, this CDR3 likely reflects a read error. The chain links TRBV5-1 to TRBJ2-1; D is possibly TRBD1 (6 bases). The CDR3 covers 13 residues. V was pared by 3 bases and J by 10 bases, with 14 bases between. CDR1 SGHRS and CDR2 YFSETQ come from the germline V gene. The CDR3 coding sequence is TGCGCCAGCAGCTGGGACACTAGAGGCGAGCAGTTCTTA. Translating gives CASSWDTRGEQFL.

This clonotype was picked up one time. The CDR3 reads CASSQSGGPTDTQYF. The CDR3 bases are TGCGCCAGCAGCCAGTCTGGGGGCCCAACAGATACGCAGTATTTT. This chain links TRBV4-3 with TRBJ2-3, with D perhaps matching TRBD1 (6 bases). The CDR3 runs 15 residues. V shed 3 bases and J shed 3 bases, with 13 bases lying between them. The germline gives CDR1 LGHNA, CDR2 YSLEER.

In its sample, this clonotype was seen a few times. This chain links TRBV5-5 with TRBJ1-5; weak D call: TRBD1 (6 bases). The CDR3 loop spans 15 amino acids. From germline, CDR1 is SGHKS and CDR2 YYEKEE (reference sequence). Trimming took off 4 bases at V and 3 bases at J, with 14 bases between the two ends. The CDR3 DNA sequence: TGTGCCAGCAGCCTAACAGGGTTCGACAATCAGCCCCAGCATTTT. Amino acid sequence: CASSLTGFDNQPQHF.

The gene calls are TRBV29-1 and TRBJ1-5; 9 bases are shared with TRBD1. CDR1 and CDR2 (germline): SQVTM, ANQGSEA. This CDR3 has 16 residues. With 7 bases clipped from V and 0 bases from J, the junction kept 10 bases outside the gene matches. Here the CDR3 DNA reads TGCAGCGGGGTACAGGGGGCGGGTTATAGCAATCAGCCCCAGCATTTT. Translated: CSGVQGAGYSNQPQHF.

The V and J genes are TRBV9 and TRBJ2-7; D perhaps matches TRBD1 (5 bases). Germline V lookup: CDR1 SGDLS, CDR2 YYNGEE. V lost 5 bases and J lost 2, with 17 bases in between. The CDR3 has 15 residues. Here the CDR3 reads CASSSSIRDTYEQYF. CDR3 in DNA: TGTGCCAGCAGTTCCTCCATCAGGGATACCTACGAGCAGTACTTC.

This clonotype has more than one count but fewer than ten. The chain couples TRBV5-1 to TRBJ2-1, with a tentative D call TRBD1 (6 bases). CDR1 and CDR2 from the germline V gene are SGHRS and YFSETQ. Between the trimmed V and J ends, which lost 0 bases and 5 bases, there was a span of 9 bases. This CDR3 spans 14 amino acids. The CDR3 sequence is CASSLDGQNNEQFF. DNA of the CDR3: TGCGCCAGCAGCTTGGACGGACAGAACAATGAGCAGTTCTTC.

V is TRBV6-2 or TRBV6-3 and J is TRBJ1-5, with D tentatively TRBD1 (6 bases). Germline lookup yields CDR1 MNHEY and CDR2 SVGEGT. The CDR3 has 16 amino acids. V lost 5 bases and J 3 bases, leaving 17 bases between the germline ends. CDR3 residues: CASSLGTRGVNQPQHF. CDR3 DNA: TGTGCCAGCAGTCTAGGGACACGGGGCGTCAATCAGCCCCAGCATTTT.

The chain couples TRBV7-2 to TRBJ2-3; D not certain. The CDR3 is 17 amino acids. The V gene lost 2 bases and the J gene lost 0 bases, with 15 bases spanning the gap. Germline CDR1 SGHTA, CDR2 FQGNSA. This CDR3 reads CASSLTRSRSSTDTQYF. Here the CDR3 DNA reads TGTGCCAGCAGCTTAACCCGGTCGAGGTCTAGCACAGATACGCAGTATTTT. The variable domain in full, with the rest retrieved from reference TRBV7-2 and TRBJ2-3, is GAGVSQSPSNKVTEKGKDVELRCDPISGHTALYWYRQSLGQGLEFLIYFQGNSAPDKSGLPSDRFSAERTGGSVSTLTIQRTQQEDSAVYLCASSLTRSRSSTDTQYFGPGTRLTVL.

This rearrangement joins TRBV30 to TRBJ2-7, with D possibly called TRBD1 or TRBD2 (5 bases each). Between the trimmed V and J ends, which lost 0 bases and 0 bases, there was a span of 12 bases. Germline lookup yields CDR1 GTSNPN and CDR2 SVGIG (reference sequence). The CDR3 extends over 15 amino acids. The CDR3 nucleotides are TGTGCCTGGAGTGTAGGGACGGACGGCTCCTACGAGCAGTACTTC. It is translated as CAWSVGTDGSYEQYF.

This chain uses TRBV15 with TRBJ2-7; 9 bases map to TRBD1. V was clipped by 0 bases and J by 0 bases; unmatched bases: 6. The germline V gene encodes CDR1 LNHNV and CDR2 YYDKDF (reference sequence). The CDR3 has 17 amino acids. The chain's CDR3 is CATSRDRRDRDSYEQYF. The CDR3 bases are TGTGCCACCAGCAGAGATCGCCGGGACAGGGACTCCTACGAGCAGTACTTC. Full variable domain (outside the CDR3, taken from reference TRBV15 and TRBJ2-7): DAMVIQNPRYQVTQFGKPVTLSCSQTLNHNVMYWYQQKSSQAPKLLFHYYDKDFNNEADTPDNFQSRRPNTSFCFLDIRSPGLGDTAMYLCATSRDRRDRDSYEQYFGPGTRLTVT.

V usage is TRBV7-2 and J usage is TRBJ2-1, with unresolved D. The CDR3 runs 16 residues. The V gene lost 4 bases and the J gene lost 0 bases, with 13 bases spanning the gap. Germline CDR1 SGHTA, CDR2 FQGNSA. The CDR3 nucleotides are TGTGCCAGCAGCTCCTTTCTAGAGAGCTCCTACAATGAGCAGTTCTTC. It is translated as CASSSFLESSYNEQFF.

A note on this clonotype: At one end the junction does not follow the germline gene, possibly because of a read error. This CDR3 reads CASSLVGLYTTPGDEQFF. CDR3 sequence (DNA): TGCGCCAGCAGCTTAGTCGGGCTATACACCACCCCTGGGGATGAGCAGTTCTTC. The chain has TRBV11-2 and TRBJ2-1; D is unresolved. This CDR3 comprises 18 residues. CDR1 is SGHAT and CDR2 is FQNNGV in the germline V gene.

V gene TRBV7-3 combines with J gene TRBJ2-1; the D gene is possibly TRBD1 (5 bases). The CDR3 sequence is 14 residues long. Trimming shortened V by 5 bases and J by 5 bases, and 13 bases separated the two germline ends. Germline V gene data show CDR1 as SGHTA and CDR2 as FQGTGA. CDR3 in DNA: TGTGCCAGCAGCATGTCTAGGGGCAACAATGAGCAGTTCTTC. Protein product: CASSMSRGNNEQFF.

This clonotype was counted only a few times. V and J are TRBV15 and TRBJ1-1; 7 bases match TRBD1. The CDR3 is 14 amino acids. The germline gives CDR1 LNHNV, CDR2 YYDKDF (reference sequence). The J segment lost 6 bases and the V segment lost 0 bases, leaving 4 bases of the junction unmatched. CDR3 residues: CATSRETGVAEAFF. The CDR3 DNA is TGTGCCACCAGCAGAGAAACAGGGGTTGCTGAAGCTTTCTTT. Variable domain in full (rest from reference TRBV15 and TRBJ1-1): DAMVIQNPRYQVTQFGKPVTLSCSQTLNHNVMYWYQQKSSQAPKLLFHYYDKDFNNEADTPDNFQSRRPNTSFCFLDIRSPGLGDTAMYLCATSRETGVAEAFFGQGTRLTVV.

The chain has TRBV20-1 and TRBJ2-3; D perhaps matches TRBD2 (6 bases). Germline loops: CDR1 DFQATT, CDR2 SNEGSKA (reference sequence). CDR3 length equals 13 residues. V was trimmed by 8 bases and J by 0 bases, leaving 12 bases between them. Here the CDR3 reads CSQSGLSTDTQYF. The CDR3 nucleotides are TGCAGTCAAAGCGGGCTGAGCACAGATACGCAGTATTTT.

The chain employs TRBV29-1 and TRBJ2-1, with D unresolved. The CDR3 sequence is 14 residues long. V lost 7 bases, J lost 0 bases, and 13 bases lay in between. The germline V gene encodes CDR1 SQVTM and CDR2 ANQGSEA. In nucleotides, the CDR3 is TGCAGCGCCGTTGTGGGTATCTCCTACAATGAGCAGTTCTTC. This sequence encodes CSAVVGISYNEQFF.

The V gene is TRBV7-2, the J gene TRBJ2-3, with D perhaps matching TRBD2 (6 bases). CDR1 is SGHTA and CDR2 is FQGNSA in the germline V gene. This CDR3 has 15 residues. Trimming left V 5 bases short and J 2 bases short, with 14 bases between. CDR3 sequence (DNA): TGTGCCAGCAGCCCGGACTACCTTTCCACAGATACGCAGTATTTT. It is translated as CASSPDYLSTDTQYF.

Notes on this clonotype: Mismatch with germline at one junction end may stem from a read error. The rearrangement links TRBV5-1 to TRBJ2-1; 7 bases are a match to TRBD1. Germline CDR1 SGHRS, CDR2 YFSETQ. This CDR3 contains 14 residues. CDR3 coding DNA: TGCGCCAGCAGCGTGGGACAGCTAGCCAATGAGCAGGTCTTC. It codes for CASSVGQLANEQVF.

This clonotype was observed a few times. CDR3 protein: CATSRTDRLRTEAFF. CDR3 coding DNA: TGTGCCACCAGCAGAACGGACAGGTTGAGGACTGAAGCTTTCTTT. The J gene is TRBJ1-1, the V gene TRBV15; 7 bases are shared with TRBD1. Per germline, CDR1 LNHNV and CDR2 YYDKDF (reference sequence). CDR3 size: 15 residues. Trimming removed 2 bases from V and 5 bases from J; junction bases left unmatched: 8. The entire variable domain, with the rest obtained from reference TRBV15 and TRBJ1-1, is as follows: DAMVIQNPRYQVTQFGKPVTLSCSQTLNHNVMYWYQQKSSQAPKLLFHYYDKDFNNEADTPDNFQSRRPNTSFCFLDIRSPGLGDTAMYLCATSRTDRLRTEAFFGQGTRLTVV.

V is TRBV7-2 and J is TRBJ2-1, with D uncertain. The V end was cut by 1 base, the J end by 0 bases, with 7 bases between. The CDR3 spans 15 residues. Germline V gene lookup returns CDR1 SGHTA and CDR2 FQGNSA. The CDR3 protein is CASSLGLDSYNEQFF. CDR3 in DNA: TGTGCCAGCAGCTTAGGGCTTGACTCCTACAATGAGCAGTTCTTC. Using reference TRBV7-2 and TRBJ2-1 for the parts outside the CDR3, the full variable domain is GAGVSQSPSNKVTEKGKDVELRCDPISGHTALYWYRQSLGQGLEFLIYFQGNSAPDKSGLPSDRFSAERTGGSVSTLTIQRTQQEDSAVYLCASSLGLDSYNEQFFGPGTRLTVL.

This clonotype came up a few times. The rearrangement links TRBV29-1 to TRBJ2-7, with TRBD1 as a possible D gene (6 bases). The germline gives CDR1 SQVTM, CDR2 ANQGSEA. Between the trimmed V and J ends, which lost 6 bases and 2 bases, there was a span of 17 bases. The CDR3 loop spans 14 amino acids. The CDR3 protein is CSVTGQRNPYEQYF. Here the CDR3 DNA reads TGCAGCGTGACCGGACAGCGCAACCCCTACGAGCAGTACTTC.

The chain recombines TRBV9 with TRBJ2-1; 11 positions match TRBD1. The J segment lost 7 bases and the V segment lost 3 bases, leaving 9 bases of the junction unmatched. The CDR3 extends over 16 amino acids. The germline V gene has CDR1 SGDLS and CDR2 YYNGEE. CDR3 sequence: CASSDPQGQGGNEQFF. CDR3 sequence (DNA): TGTGCCAGCAGCGACCCTCAGGGACAGGGGGGGAATGAGCAGTTCTTC.

In its sample, this clonotype was seen a few times. The chain links TRBV4-3 to TRBJ1-2; no firm D call. Germline V gene data show CDR1 as LGHNA and CDR2 as YSLEER. The germline V and J ends were trimmed by 0 bases and 9 bases, with 11 bases remaining between them. The CDR3 has 13 amino acids. CDR3 sequence reads: CASSQDFGARYTF. As DNA, the CDR3 is TGCGCCAGCAGCCAAGACTTCGGAGCCCGCTACACCTTC.

CDR3 DNA: TGTGCCAGCTCATCGAGCGGGGGCTTTTACAATGAGCAGTTCTTC. Translation gives CASSSSGGFYNEQFF. J is TRBJ2-1 and V is TRBV18; 8 bases map to TRBD2. The CDR3 is 15 residues long. From germline, CDR1 is KGHSH and CDR2 LQKENI. The junction had 7 bases not matched to a gene; V was cut back by 5 bases and J by 4 bases. Variable domain in full (rest from reference TRBV18 and TRBJ2-1): NAGVMQNPRHLVRRRGQEARLRCSPMKGHSHVYWYRQLPEEGLKFMVYLQKENIIDESGMPKERFSAEFPKEGPSILRIQQVVRGDSAAYFCASSSSGGFYNEQFFGPGTRLTVL.

The chain combines TRBV2 with TRBJ2-5; D possibly matches TRBD1 or TRBD2 (5 bases each). The germline CDR1 and CDR2 sequences are SNHLY and FYNNEI. The V end was cut by 5 bases, the J end by 4 bases, with 17 bases between. This CDR3 is 15 amino acids long. This chain's CDR3 is CASSPSLGTGETQYF. CDR3 coding DNA: TGTGCCAGCAGTCCTAGTCTTGGGACCGGAGAGACCCAGTACTTC.